This TCR beta chain is drawn from a study of shared clonotypes between healthy human individuals (dated by TCRdb to the early 2020s). Background for the entire study: The cohort included a few men and a couple of women between 18 and 49 years of age. The study deeply sequenced blood TCR repertoires of about five healthy adults to estimate repertoire size and the extent of clonotype sharing between individuals. Each donor's leukapheresis produced roughly between roughly 0.9 and 9 billion PBMCs. To increase sequencing depth and limit assay-specific biases, different laboratories used diverse techniques to prepare libraries and sequence TCR repertoires. For each donor, CD4 naive and CD4 memory were each run on three plates, CD8 naive on two plates, and CD8 memory on one plate.

The CDR3, cysteine through phenylalanine, is 14 amino acids long. Kept here is only the CDR3 DNA, which spans 42 bases and is read in frame from base 1. The junction shows trimming of 7 bases on V and 5 bases on J, plus 17 bases between the germline ends. For CDR1 and CDR2, the germline V gene (reference sequence) lists LNHNV and YYDKDF. With respect to this clone: The antigen it binds to is not known. No per-base quality is available; no much larger clone lies one base away.

Healthy HIV-negative adults with no recently reported acute infections or vaccinations were included as donors. Only Caucasian adults living in Nashville, Tennessee, USA were represented among the donors. CD4+ T cells were enriched by magnetic negative selection; naive cells were then positively selected on CD45RA, and the negative fraction formed the memory subset. Blood was collected by leukapheresis, and PBMCs were isolated by Ficoll-Histopaque density gradient centrifugation and then cryopreserved in liquid nitrogen vapor phase. Analytical flow cytometry was used to check the purity and quantity of every magnetically sorted T cell population. Genomic DNA was isolated from every sorted fraction and measured by UV absorbance on a Nanodrop 2000c. TCR CDR3 regions were amplified from genomic DNA by multiplex PCR using the deep immunoSEQ assay. Extracted genomic DNA from each cell subset was distributed evenly across all wells of several immunoSEQ 96-well plates, and each plate was treated as a replicate. For sorted subsets, 200 to 250 ng of genomic DNA, equivalent to around 29,000 T cell genomes, went into each replicate PCR. The purified libraries were quantified using a Qubit 3.0 fluorometer, sized with a Bioanalyzer 2100, and then quantified again using the KAPA Library Quantification kit. Each immunoSEQ 96-well plate was sequenced on its own single-read 150-cycle Illumina NextSeq 550 flow cell. As for the original processing: Because the immunoSEQ output included only junctional sequences and no quality scores, the filtering could not be the same as the filtering used for full-length reads. Sequences were annotated with PyIR, a Python wrapper for IgBLAST v1.9, and V/J genes and CDR3 were assigned using IMGT germline references. Reads with weak V/J assignments (E-value above 1e-6), missing CDR3, stop codons, out-of-frame junctions, or ambiguous translated residues were removed. V3J clonotypes were defined as sequences sharing an identical inferred V gene, J gene, and CDR3 amino acid sequence. Percentage overlap between repertoires was computed as shared unique clonotypes divided by the size of the smaller repertoire. Repertoire richness was assessed with RTK rarefaction, the Chao1 estimator, and Recon v2.1 estimates of unobserved clonotypes. For all TCRbeta clonotypes obtained by the gDNA method from a few donors, generation probabilities were computed with OLGA. As stored in TCRdb, this immuneACCESS dataset retains in-frame rearrangements with V and J assigned. A fraction of the clones does not appear; measured against another copy, unresolved V genes explain less than half of the discrepancy, and the remainder lacks a known reason. The DNA was the basis for D and trimming; V, J and clone size are from that table. This sample comprises 2.5 million or so clones, around 90% of them detected only once. Of the sample, roughly 0.14% is held by the ten largest clones.

Broad study findings and their caveats: The genetic and exposure-history diversity represented was limited by the small number of donors. When several donors were compared, the shared fraction of clonotypes was about 5.5% for naive CD4, 3% to 4% for naive CD8, 2.3% for memory CD4, and around 0.37% for memory CD8. Only blood was sampled, and tissue TCR repertoires likely differ from those in blood. Compared with non-shared clonotypes, the clonotypes found in all four sorted-subset donors had higher generation probabilities. Larger estimated clonotype richness was generally found for naive subsets than for memory subsets. Incomplete sequencing was indicated by rarefaction of sorted-subset datasets, despite the large sequencing depth. Pairwise subsampling led to the expectation that sequencing depth would affect the degree of clonotype sharing among donors.

The sample was naive CD4+ T cells sorted from blood. Taken with the paper, the label for cell subset or site translates to: CD45RA+ positively selected. The chain links TRBV15 with TRBJ2-5; TRBD1 might be the D gene, on 6 matching bases. This TCR was recovered from a man aged 18 to 30 in good health. The base sequence is TGTGCCACCACCAGGGGTCTCTTGGGGGAGACCCAGTACTTC. Its translation is CATTRGLLGETQYF.